Listed below are T cell receptor beta chains from one sample, sequenced in a study of spatial heterogeneity in lung cancer. One entry per CDR3 protein results from TCRdb running MiXCR on the 5' RACE reads. The table has roughly 100,000 distinct CDR3 sequences, around 8.6% seen once. The specimen comprised PBMCs, sampled at surgery. These receptors were obtained from a male donor with early-stage non-small cell lung cancer. Both conserved end residues are part of each CDR3. A D gene is named only where the DNA matches it firmly. Where a row states a size, it is once, few, many or the class of an expanded clone; other rows omit it.

D | J | size | V | DNA | CDR3
- | TRBJ2-7 | few | TRBV3-1 | TGTGCCAGCAGCCAAGATGGCACAGGGTCATCTCGATTCTACGAGCAGTACTTC | CASSQDGTGSSRFYEQYF
TRBD1 | TRBJ1-2 | - | TRBV5-4 | TGTGCCAGCAGCCTGGGCGGACAGGTTGGCTACACCTTC | CASSLGGQVGYTF
- | TRBJ1-1 | few | TRBV4-3 | TGCGCCAGCAGCCAAGATTCGGCTACCCCTGAAGCTTTCTTT | CASSQDSATPEAFF
TRBD1 | TRBJ1-6 | - | TRBV20-1 | TGCAGTGCTAGACCGGGACAGGGAAATTCACCCCTCCACTTT | CSARPGQGNSPLHF
TRBD2 | TRBJ2-7 | many | TRBV20-1 | TGCAGTGGTGGGCGAGTAGCGGGGGTGTTCGAGCAGTACTTC | CSGGRVAGVFEQYF
TRBD2 | TRBJ2-7 | many | TRBV6-1 | TGTGCCAGCAGGGGGACTAGCGGGAGCTACGAGCAGTACTTC | CASRGTSGSYEQYF
TRBD1 | TRBJ2-5 | many | TRBV12-3/TRBV12-4 | TGTGCCAGCAGGTCCACAGGGGGCGCCGAGACCCAGTACTTC | CASRSTGGAETQYF
- | TRBJ1-1 | - | TRBV6-1 | TGTGCCAGCACCCGGGGTTGGGGCACTGAAGCTTTCTTT | CASTRGWGTEAFF
- | TRBJ1-2 | many | TRBV15 | TGTGCCACCAGCAGAGATTCCTTAAACTATGGCTACACCTTC | CATSRDSLNYGYTF
TRBD1 | TRBJ1-5 | many | TRBV3-1 | TGTGCCAGCAGCCAAGAAGGGACAGGCCAGCATTTT | CASSQEGTGQHF
TRBD1 | TRBJ1-5 | many | TRBV18 | TGTGCCAGCTCACTTACGACAGGGGGCAATCAGCCCCAGCATTTT | CASSLTTGGNQPQHF
- | TRBJ1-1 | many | TRBV7-2 | TGTGCCAGCAGCCCTACAGAGGAAGCTTTCTTT | CASSPTEEAFF
- | TRBJ2-2 | few | TRBV2 | TGTGCCAGCACCATGACCGGGGAGCTGTTTTTT | CASTMTGELFF
- | TRBJ1-6 | few | TRBV25-1 | TGTGCCAACGGGGGGGCTTCACCCCTCCACTTT | CANGGASPLHF
- | TRBJ2-5 | many | TRBV6-2/TRBV6-3 | TGTGCCAGCAGCCACGGGGAGACCCAGTACTTC | CASSHGETQYF
- | TRBJ2-1 | few | TRBV2 | TGTGCCAGCAGTGAATTGCGGGGCTCCTACAATGAGCAGTTCTTC | CASSELRGSYNEQFF
TRBD2 | TRBJ2-1 | - | TRBV15 | TGTGCCACCAGCAGAAGCCGGGGGACTACCGGTAATGAGCAGTTCTTC | CATSRSRGTTGNEQFF
- | TRBJ2-5 | few | TRBV29-1 | TGCAGCGTTCCCCGGCTGGGGGGAATTGAAGAGACCCAGTACTTC | CSVPRLGGIEETQYF
TRBD1 | TRBJ2-2 | - | TRBV7-2 | TGTGCCAGCAGGCATCCGGGACAGGGAGGAATCGGGGAGCTGTTTTTT | CASRHPGQGGIGELFF
- | TRBJ2-5 | few | TRBV11-2 | TGTGCCAGCAGCCGGAGGGAGACCCAGTACTTC | CASSRRETQYF
- | TRBJ2-4 | few | TRBV27 | TGTGCCAGCAGTTTCTTGGGAGGTTCAGGAAACATTCAGTACTTC | CASSFLGGSGNIQYF
- | TRBJ2-2 | few | TRBV19 | TGTGCCAGTAGTATTATCGTGGGGGCCGGGGAGCTGTTTTTT | CASSIIVGAGELFF